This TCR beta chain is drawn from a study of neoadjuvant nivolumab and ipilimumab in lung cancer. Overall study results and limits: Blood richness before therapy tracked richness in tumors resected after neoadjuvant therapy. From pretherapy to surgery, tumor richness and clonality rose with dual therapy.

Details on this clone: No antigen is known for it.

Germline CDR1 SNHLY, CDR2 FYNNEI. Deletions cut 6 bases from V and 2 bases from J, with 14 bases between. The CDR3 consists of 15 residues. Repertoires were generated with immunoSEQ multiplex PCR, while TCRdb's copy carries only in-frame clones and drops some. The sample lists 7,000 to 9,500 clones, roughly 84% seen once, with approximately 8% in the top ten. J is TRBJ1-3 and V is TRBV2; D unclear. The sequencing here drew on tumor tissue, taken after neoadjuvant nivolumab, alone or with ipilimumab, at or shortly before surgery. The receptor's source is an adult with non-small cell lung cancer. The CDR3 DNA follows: TGTGCCAGCAGAAGGACCCTCGGTACTGGAAACACCATATATTTT. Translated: CASRRTLGTGNTIYF.